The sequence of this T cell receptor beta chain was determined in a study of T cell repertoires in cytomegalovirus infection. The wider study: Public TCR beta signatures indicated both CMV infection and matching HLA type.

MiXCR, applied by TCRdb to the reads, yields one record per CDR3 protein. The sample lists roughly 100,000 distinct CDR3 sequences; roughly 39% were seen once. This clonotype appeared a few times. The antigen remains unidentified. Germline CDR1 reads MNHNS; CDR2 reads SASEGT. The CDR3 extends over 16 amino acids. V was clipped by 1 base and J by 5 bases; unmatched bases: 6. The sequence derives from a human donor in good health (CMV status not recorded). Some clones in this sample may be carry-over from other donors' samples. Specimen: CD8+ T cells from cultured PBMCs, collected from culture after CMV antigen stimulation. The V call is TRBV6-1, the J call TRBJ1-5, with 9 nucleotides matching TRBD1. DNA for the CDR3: TGTGCCAGCAGTGAAGTAGGGACAGGGTGGTATCAGCCCCAGCATTTT. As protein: CASSEVGTGWYQPQHF.